This is a list of T cell receptor beta chains from one sample in a study of beta chain features in type 1 diabetes. The assay was immunoSEQ multiplex PCR, and TCRdb's table has in-frame clones only and misses some. The sample consists of 240,000 or so clones, 27% of them appearing once. Sequenced: central memory CD4+ T cells from blood. These receptors were taken from a man aged 30 to 39 in good health. CDR3s include the opening cysteine and the closing phenylalanine or tryptophan. Fields, in order: V gene, CDR3 length, D gene, J gene, clone size, CDR3 DNA, CDR3 protein. D genes are given only for firm matches. Clone sizes are given selectively: once, few, many, or a class where the clone is expanded.

TRBV15	13	-	TRBJ2-7	few	TGTGCCACCAGCAGAGCAGGGTCCTACGAGCAGTACTTC	CATSRAGSYEQYF
TRBV7-9	16	TRBD1	TRBJ2-5	-	TGTGCCAGCAGCAGCCGCTCGACAGGGACCGAAGAGACCCAGTACTTC	CASSSRSTGTEETQYF
TRBV9	13	-	TRBJ1-1	-	TGTGCCAGCCAGCTACGGACAGACACTGAAGCTTTCTTT	CASQLRTDTEAFF
TRBV10-3	16	-	TRBJ2-7	-	TGTGCCATCAGTCCGAATCCGTCGACAGGCTCCTACGAGCAGTACTTC	CAISPNPSTGSYEQYF
TRBV29-1	14	-	TRBJ2-1	-	TGCAGCGTTGTATTTGAGTTATCCTACAATGAGCAGTTCTTC	CSVVFELSYNEQFF
TRBV28	15	-	TRBJ1-6	few	TGTGCCAGCAGTTTTGGTGGAGACGTGGGGTCACCCCTCCACTTT	CASSFGGDVGSPLHF
TRBV28	16	-	TRBJ2-6	many	TGTGCCAGCAGAAGACGGAGATCTTCTGGGGCCAACGTCCTGACTTTC	CASRRRRSSGANVLTF
TRBV7-2	14	-	TRBJ2-5	few	TGTGCCAGCAGCTTCTACTCCATTGAAGAGACCCAGTACTTC	CASSFYSIEETQYF
TRBV18	15	TRBD1	TRBJ1-1	-	TGTGCCAGCTCACCCCGACAGGGGGATGACACTGAAGCTTTCTTT	CASSPRQGDDTEAFF
TRBV10-3	12	-	TRBJ2-5	few	TGTGCCATCAGTGCAGGGAGGGAGACCCAGTACTTC	CAISAGRETQYF
TRBV7-2	17	TRBD2	TRBJ2-2	-	TGTGCCAGCAGCGTCATAGCGGGAGGGCCTTTGGGCGGGGAGCTGTTTTTT	CASSVIAGGPLGGELFF
TRBV6-6	11	-	TRBJ2-7	few	TGTGCCTGGGGACCCCCCTACGAGCAGTACTTC	CAWGPPYEQYF
TRBV28	19	TRBD2	TRBJ2-5	many	TGTGCCAGCAGTTCCTCCGGGCGACTAGCGGGAGGCCCCGCTGAGGCCCAGTACTTC	CASSSSGRLAGGPAEAQYF
TRBV10-3	16	-	TRBJ2-7	-	TGTGCCATCAGTGATGAGGACAGCGCGAACTCCTACGAGCAGTACTTC	CAISDEDSANSYEQYF
TRBV27	16	TRBD2	TRBJ2-3	few	TGTGCCAGCAGTTTATCGACTAGCGGTCCTAGAGGGACGCAGTATTTT	CASSLSTSGPRGTQYF
TRBV7-2	15	TRBD2	TRBJ2-1	-	TGTGCCAGCAGCCCACAACTAGCGGGAGGGAATGAGCAGTTCTTC	CASSPQLAGGNEQFF
TRBV7-6	13	-	TRBJ2-1	few	TGTGCCAGCAGCTTAGTGGTAGAGAATGAGCAGTTCTTC	CASSLVVENEQFF
TRBV5-1	15	TRBD1	TRBJ2-5	once	TGCGCCAGCAGCACCCTGACAGGGTCCGGAGAGACCCAGTACTTC	CASSTLTGSGETQYF
TRBV6-6	13	-	TRBJ2-1	-	TGTGCCAGCAGTCCAGGGGAATACAATGAGCAGTTCTTC	CASSPGEYNEQFF
TRBV14	12	-	TRBJ1-2	few	TGTGCCAGCAGCCAAGCATTTTATGGCTACACCTTC	CASSQAFYGYTF
TRBV13	10	-	TRBJ1-2	few	TGTGCCAGCCGGCAGGGATTCTACACCTTC	CASRQGFYTF
TRBV9	15	-	TRBJ1-2	many	TGTGCCAGCAGCGAGGGAATACAGGGTTTCGGGGCGCACACCTTC	CASSEGIQGFGAHTF
TRBV5-1	13	-	TRBJ2-1	-	TGCGCCAGCAGCTCCCAGGGCAACAATGAGCAGTTCTTC	CASSSQGNNEQFF
TRBV28	14	-	TRBJ1-1	-	TGTGCCAGCATTGCCGGGGGGGCAGGCACTGAAGCTTTCTTT	CASIAGGAGTEAFF
TRBV29-1	13	-	TRBJ2-1	-	TGCAGCGTTCGTACCCTCTCCTACAATGAGCAGTTCTTC	CSVRTLSYNEQFF
TRBV19	15	-	TRBJ1-2	-	TGTGCCAGTAGTATTACCCCCGTGAGGGGAGATGGCTACACCTTC	CASSITPVRGDGYTF
TRBV11-2	15	-	TRBJ2-1	few	TGTGCCAGCAGGCCAGGCCGGAGGGTCAGCAATGAGCAGTTCTTC	CASRPGRRVSNEQFF
TRBV6-6	12	-	TRBJ2-1	few	TGTGCCAGCAGTTACACTGGAAATGAGCAGTTCTTC	CASSYTGNEQFF
TRBV5-4	14	-	TRBJ2-5	few	TGTGCCAGCAGCCCTACCCCAGGCCAAGAGACCCAGTACTTC	CASSPTPGQETQYF
TRBV5-1	13	-	TRBJ2-7	-	TGCGCCAGCAGCCCCTACAGCTCCTACGAGCAGTACTTC	CASSPYSSYEQYF
TRBV9	14	-	TRBJ2-5	-	TGTGCCAGCAGCGCCAGGGGACGGGGAGAGACCCAGTACTTC	CASSARGRGETQYF
TRBV29-1	14	-	TRBJ1-1	-	TGCAGCTTATACAAGGCAGGGCGGGCCACTGAAGCTTTCTTT	CSLYKAGRATEAFF
TRBV18	13	-	TRBJ1-5	-	TGTGCCAGCTCAGATCAACAGAATCAGCCCCAGCATTTT	CASSDQQNQPQHF
TRBV2	16	TRBD1	TRBJ2-3	few	TGTGCCGGCAGTCAGACAGGGGTCACCGGCACAGATACGCAGTATTTT	CAGSQTGVTGTDTQYF
TRBV9	14	-	TRBJ1-5	-	TGTGCCAGCAGCCCAGAGAGAGGCAATCAGCCCCAGCATTTT	CASSPERGNQPQHF
TRBV7-9	13	-	TRBJ1-1	few	TGTGCCAGCAGCTTAACGGGAAACACTGAAGCTTTCTTT	CASSLTGNTEAFF
TRBV2	12	-	TRBJ2-7	once	TGTGCCAGCTCGACACAGAACTACGAGCAGTACTTC	CASSTQNYEQYF
TRBV29-1	14	TRBD1	TRBJ2-2	few	TGCAGCGTTAGACAGGGGGCAGGGACCGGGGAGCTGTTTTTT	CSVRQGAGTGELFF
TRBV14	17	-	TRBJ2-1	few	TGTGCCAGCAGCCAAGGGGCCAACTGGATCTCCTACAATGAGCAGTTCTTC	CASSQGANWISYNEQFF
TRBV5-4	14	-	TRBJ1-4	few	TGTGCCAGCAGCTTGGGTGCAACTAATGAAAAACTGTTTTTT	CASSLGATNEKLFF
TRBV7-2	13	-	TRBJ2-1	-	TGTGCCAGCAGTCTAGACTCCTACAATGAGCAGTTCTTC	CASSLDSYNEQFF
TRBV28	18	TRBD2	TRBJ2-3	-	TGTGCCAGCAGTTTATCCGGACTAGCGGCCTTTAGCACAGATACGCAGTATTTT	CASSLSGLAAFSTDTQYF
TRBV2	12	TRBD1	TRBJ2-1	-	TGTGCCAGCAGTTGGCCGGGACAGGGTGCGTTCTTC	CASSWPGQGAFF
TRBV7-2	14	-	TRBJ1-1	-	TGTGCCAGCAGCTGGGGGACGGCGAACACTGAAGCTTTCTTT	CASSWGTANTEAFF
TRBV7-2	15	-	TRBJ2-3	few	TGTGCCAGCAGCCCCTGGCTAACTAGCACAGATACGCAGTATTTT	CASSPWLTSTDTQYF
TRBV6-1	16	TRBD1	TRBJ2-2	few	TGTGCCAGCAGTGAAATGACAGGGTTGAACACCGGGGAGCTGTTTTTT	CASSEMTGLNTGELFF
TRBV6-5	15	TRBD1	TRBJ1-5	-	TGTGCCAGCAGACTGGGACAGGGATCGAGCCAGCCCCAGCATTTT	CASRLGQGSSQPQHF
TRBV5-1	15	TRBD2	TRBJ2-5	few	TGCGCCAGCAGGGATCTAGCGGGCCACCAAGAGACCCAGTACTTC	CASRDLAGHQETQYF
TRBV4-1	16	TRBD2	TRBJ2-1	few	TGCGCCAGCAGCCAGCCGACTAGCGGGGGGGCCGTTGAGCAGTTCTTC	CASSQPTSGGAVEQFF
TRBV19	13	-	TRBJ2-7	-	TGTGCCAGTAGTTCTCGGACTGACTACGAGCAGTACTTC	CASSSRTDYEQYF
TRBV15	15	TRBD2	TRBJ2-1	-	TGTGCCACCAGCGGAAGGGGACTAGCGGCGAATGAGCAGTTCTTC	CATSGRGLAANEQFF
TRBV30	15	-	TRBJ2-1	many	TGTGCCTGGAGTTCGGGGACTGGTTTCTACAATGAGCAGTTCTTC	CAWSSGTGFYNEQFF
TRBV6-5	15	TRBD2	TRBJ2-5	-	TGTGCCAGCAGTTACCGAGCGGGGGGGCAAGAGACCCAGTACTTC	CASSYRAGGQETQYF
TRBV27	16	-	TRBJ1-1	few	TGTGCCAGCAGTTTGCCCTCCGGGGGGGTTGGAACTGAAGCTTTCTTT	CASSLPSGGVGTEAFF
TRBV18	14	-	TRBJ2-7	many	TGTGCCAGCTCGCCCGGGTCAAGCTCCTACGAGCAGTACTTC	CASSPGSSSYEQYF
TRBV7-2	14	-	TRBJ2-7	-	TGTGCCAGCAGCTTAGTAGGCCGGAACTACGAGCAGTACTTC	CASSLVGRNYEQYF
TRBV15	15	-	TRBJ2-5	few	TGTGCCACCAGCAGCAGGAGGGGGGTCCAAGAGACCCAGTACTTC	CATSSRRGVQETQYF